The present T cell receptor (beta chain) was sequenced within a study of blood T cell repertoires in COVID-19 (dated by TCRdb to 2020 to 2021). Concerning the study at large: Collaborator samples came from the United States, Italy and Spain and covered acute and convalescent phases of COVID-19. Where available, HLA class I and class II types were obtained from metadata supplied by the sample provider rather than from assay-based typing. The repertoires were released in a freely available public database intended as a resource for research on the immune response to SARS-CoV-2. Samples were obtained from the ongoing ImmuneRACE study (first 160 participants) and from over 1,000 subjects provided by 6 global collaborators. Subjects who had been exposed to COVID-19, were actively infected with it, or had recovered from it provided the deeply sampled blood TCRbeta repertoires that made up the dataset. A de-identified subject ID, COVID-19 status, age in years and sex were almost always included in the sample metadata. The prospective study material was composed of cDNA or gDNA derived from T cells, B-cell-depleted T cells, or PBMCs. The research as a whole found: How much clinical and demographic metadata was included differed by source and by participant, and the metadata was provided uncurated.

As for this clone: What antigen it recognizes has not been identified. The record has no base qualities; no much larger clone is one base away.

TCRbeta CDR3 regions were amplified from genomic DNA by means of the immunoSEQ Assay, a bias-controlled multiplex PCR. Regarding the original processing steps: Within the assay, amplification of reference gene primers was used to estimate how many nucleated cells each sample contained. Sequence reads were collapsed and filtered to measure the absolute abundance of every unique TCRbeta CDR3 rearrangement. For each sample, productive Simpson clonality was calculated as the square root of Simpson's diversity index across productive rearrangements. TCRdb limited this immuneACCESS table to in-frame rearrangements with V and J called. A share of clones is missing; checked studies link under half to unresolved V genes, and the rest is unexplained. That table gives V, J and clone size, and the DNA gave D and trimming. A total of over 40,000 clones appear in this sample, roughly nine tenths of them only once. About a quarter of the sample is taken by the ten largest.

Whole blood was collected in K2EDTA tubes by collaborating institutions according to the institutions' own protocols. Collaborator samples were shipped for TCRbeta analysis as frozen whole blood, isolated PBMCs, or DNA extracted from either sample type. Cut back by 2 bases and 1 base, the V and J ends lie 13 bases apart. Reading from cysteine to phenylalanine, the CDR3 counts 16 amino acids. Solely the CDR3 DNA is kept, with 48 bases framed from the first base. Looking up the germline V gene yields CDR1 SGHTA and CDR2 FQGTGA. The origin of this receptor is a human donor in a cohort sampled during active COVID-19. The sequenced material came from peripheral blood. The receptor chain draws on TRBV7-3 and TRBJ2-3; 6 matching bases give a weak D call of TRBD2. This receptor has the CDR3 CASSLQGGVGTDTQYF. The sequenced DNA: TGTGCCAGCAGCTTACAGGGCGGGGTCGGCACAGATACGCAGTATTTT.